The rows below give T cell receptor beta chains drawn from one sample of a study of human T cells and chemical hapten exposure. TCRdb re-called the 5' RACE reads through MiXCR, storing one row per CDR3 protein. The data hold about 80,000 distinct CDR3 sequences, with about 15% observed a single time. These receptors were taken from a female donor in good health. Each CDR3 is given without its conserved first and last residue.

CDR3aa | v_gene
ASSLDGTQQETQY | TRBV5-1
ASSYGPNGDEYEQY | TRBV5-4
SARRRAGEYGYT | TRBV20-1
ASSLGEAYEQY | TRBV7-2
ASSVGWAGLGEKLF | TRBV9
ASSSPDGWTDSNQPQH | TRBV7-2
ASSLVPTQGAETQY | TRBV5-5
ASSSGLAGVIDTQY | TRBV5-1
ASSGANVLT | TRBV14
ASSLVGLGSYNEQF | TRBV7-2
ASSSLTSTDTQY | TRBV9
AISVGRGGSGNEQF | TRBV10-3
ASSLGQGLDEQF | TRBV5-1
ASSGQHRFYEQY | TRBV21-1
ASSFEPRTEAF | TRBV7-9
ASTLAEGRGGRRLY | TRBV7-9
AISDEPSDYGYT | TRBV10-3
ASSVKQETQY | TRBV2
ASSLELGARSYEQY | TRBV5-5
ASSLLRYNEQF | TRBV28
ASSLGRKGSGANVLT | TRBV5-1
ASSPLPTGAYQETQY | TRBV18
SVESKSSYNEQF | TRBV29-1
ASSPPGDPYNEQF | TRBV18
SAEQGAIGNTIY | TRBV20-1
ASRSPRNRGHIQPQH | TRBV12-2
ATSPDTNYGYT | TRBV12-3/TRBV12-4
ASRRYRGGTEAF | TRBV3-1
ASSGGPGQGAYEQY | TRBV5-1
SGDKMYEQY | TRBV20-1
SARPISGYTEAF | TRBV20-1
ASSGGTLNEQF | TRBV2
ASSSPGIGNEKLF | TRBV12-3/TRBV12-4
ASSPGTGVLKNIQY | TRBV7-8
AIKSPSAYEQY | TRBV28
ASSYSMTGPSEEQY | TRBV6-5
ASSQIAGASQPQH | TRBV3-1
ASKRGGRADAQY | TRBV6-5
SASEAGLLFNEQF | TRBV20-1
ASSLMVFPYEQY | TRBV28
ASSFIQGADTEAF | TRBV5-1